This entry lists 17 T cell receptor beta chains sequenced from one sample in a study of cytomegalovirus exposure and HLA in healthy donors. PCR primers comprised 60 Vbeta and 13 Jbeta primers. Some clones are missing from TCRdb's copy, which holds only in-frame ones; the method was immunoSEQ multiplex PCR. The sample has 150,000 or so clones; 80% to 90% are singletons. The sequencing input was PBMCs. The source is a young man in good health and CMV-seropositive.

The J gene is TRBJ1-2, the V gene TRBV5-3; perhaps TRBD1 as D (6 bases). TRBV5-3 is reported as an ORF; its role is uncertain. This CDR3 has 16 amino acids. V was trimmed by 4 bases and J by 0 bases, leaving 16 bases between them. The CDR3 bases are TGTGCCAGAAGCCACGGCCCGGGACACCCTAACTATGGCTACACCTTC. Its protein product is CARSHGPGHPNYGYTF.

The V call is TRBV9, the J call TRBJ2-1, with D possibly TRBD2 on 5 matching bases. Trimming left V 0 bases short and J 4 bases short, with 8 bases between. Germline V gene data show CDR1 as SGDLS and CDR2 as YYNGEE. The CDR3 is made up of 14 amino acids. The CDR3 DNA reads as TGTGCCAGCAGCGTAGGGCTAGCTTACAATGAGCAGTTCTTC. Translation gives CASSVGLAYNEQFF.

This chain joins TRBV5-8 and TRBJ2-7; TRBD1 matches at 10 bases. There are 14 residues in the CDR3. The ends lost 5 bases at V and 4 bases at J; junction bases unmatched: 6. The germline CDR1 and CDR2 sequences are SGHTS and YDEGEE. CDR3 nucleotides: TGTGCCAGCAGTAGGACAGGGGGTATGTACGAGCAGTACTTC. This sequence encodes CASSRTGGMYEQYF.

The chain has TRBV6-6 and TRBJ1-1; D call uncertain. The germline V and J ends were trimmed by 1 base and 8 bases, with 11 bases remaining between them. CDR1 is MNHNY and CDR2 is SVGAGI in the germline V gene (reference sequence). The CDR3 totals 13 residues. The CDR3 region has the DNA TGTGCCAGCAGTTACTTCCCGGGTGCCGAAGCTTTCTTT. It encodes CASSYFPGAEAFF.

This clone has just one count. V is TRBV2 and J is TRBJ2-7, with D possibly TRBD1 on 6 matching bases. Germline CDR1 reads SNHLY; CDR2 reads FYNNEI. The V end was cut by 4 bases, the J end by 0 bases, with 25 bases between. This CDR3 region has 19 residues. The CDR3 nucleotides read TGTGCCAGCAGTGGAGAAGAAGAGGTTAAGGGGGTTTACTCCTACGAGCAGTACTTC. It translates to CASSGEEEVKGVYSYEQYF.

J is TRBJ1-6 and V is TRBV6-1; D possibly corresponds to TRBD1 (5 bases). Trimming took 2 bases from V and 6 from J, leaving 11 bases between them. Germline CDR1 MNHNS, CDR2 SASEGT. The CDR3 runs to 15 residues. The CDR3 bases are TGTGCCAGCAGTGAACAGAAAGGGGCTAATTCACCCCTCCACTTT. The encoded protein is CASSEQKGANSPLHF.

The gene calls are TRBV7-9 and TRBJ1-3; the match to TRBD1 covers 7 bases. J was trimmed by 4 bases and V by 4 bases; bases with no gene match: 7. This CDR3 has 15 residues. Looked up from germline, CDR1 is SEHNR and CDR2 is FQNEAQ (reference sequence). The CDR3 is CASSSGGEGGNTIYF. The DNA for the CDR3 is TGTGCCAGCAGCTCAGGGGGAGAGGGCGGAAACACCATATATTTT.

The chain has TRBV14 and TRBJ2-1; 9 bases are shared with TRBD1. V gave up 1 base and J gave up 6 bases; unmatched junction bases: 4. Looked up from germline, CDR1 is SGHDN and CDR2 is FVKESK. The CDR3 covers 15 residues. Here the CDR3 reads CASSQAGTGFNEQFF. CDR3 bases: TGTGCCAGCAGCCAAGCCGGGACAGGGTTCAATGAGCAGTTCTTC.

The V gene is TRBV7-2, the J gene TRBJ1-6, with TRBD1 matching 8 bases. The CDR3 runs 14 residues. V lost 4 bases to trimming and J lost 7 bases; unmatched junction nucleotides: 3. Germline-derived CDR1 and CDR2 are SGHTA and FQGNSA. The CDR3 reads CASSSRTGNSPLHF. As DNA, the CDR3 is TGTGCCAGCAGCTCCAGGACAGGGAATTCACCCCTCCACTTT.

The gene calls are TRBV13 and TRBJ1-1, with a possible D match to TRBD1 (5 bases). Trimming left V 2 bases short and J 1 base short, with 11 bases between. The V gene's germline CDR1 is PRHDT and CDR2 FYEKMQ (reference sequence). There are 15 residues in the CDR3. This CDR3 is CASSLPQGGNTEAFF. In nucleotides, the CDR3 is TGTGCCAGCAGCTTACCGCAGGGCGGGAACACTGAAGCTTTCTTT.

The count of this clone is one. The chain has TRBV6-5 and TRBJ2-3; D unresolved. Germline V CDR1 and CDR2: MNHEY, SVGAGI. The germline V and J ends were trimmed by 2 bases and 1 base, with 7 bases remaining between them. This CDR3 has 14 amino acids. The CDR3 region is CASSYGDGTDTQYF. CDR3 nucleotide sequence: TGTGCCAGCAGTTACGGAGACGGCACAGATACGCAGTATTTT.

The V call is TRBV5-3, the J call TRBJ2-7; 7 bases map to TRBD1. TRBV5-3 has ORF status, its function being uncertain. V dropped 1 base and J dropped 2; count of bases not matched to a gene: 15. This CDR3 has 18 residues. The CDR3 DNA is TGTGCCAGAAGCTTGTCCGGAGGTTACCGGGACAGACCCTACGAGCAGTACTTC. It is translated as CARSLSGGYRDRPYEQYF.

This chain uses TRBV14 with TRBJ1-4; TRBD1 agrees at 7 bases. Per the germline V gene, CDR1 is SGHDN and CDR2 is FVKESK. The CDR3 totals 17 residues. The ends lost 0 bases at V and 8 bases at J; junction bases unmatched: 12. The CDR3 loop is CASSQDSGDRHLEKLFF. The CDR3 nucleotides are TGTGCCAGCAGCCAAGATTCCGGGGACAGACATCTGGAAAAACTGTTTTTT.

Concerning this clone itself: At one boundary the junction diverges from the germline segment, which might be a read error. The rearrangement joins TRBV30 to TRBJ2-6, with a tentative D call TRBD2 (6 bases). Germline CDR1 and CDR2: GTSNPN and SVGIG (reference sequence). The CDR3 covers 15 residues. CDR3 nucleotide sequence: TGTGCCTGGAGCCCCGGGGGTAGTGGGGCCAACGGCCTGACTTTC. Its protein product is CAWSPGGSGANGLTF.

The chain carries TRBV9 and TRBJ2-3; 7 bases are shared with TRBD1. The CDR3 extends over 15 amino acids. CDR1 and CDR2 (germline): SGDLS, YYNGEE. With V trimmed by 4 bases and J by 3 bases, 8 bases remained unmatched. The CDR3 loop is CASSKTGLGTDTQYF. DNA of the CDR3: TGTGCCAGCAGCAAGACAGGGTTGGGGACAGATACGCAGTATTTT.

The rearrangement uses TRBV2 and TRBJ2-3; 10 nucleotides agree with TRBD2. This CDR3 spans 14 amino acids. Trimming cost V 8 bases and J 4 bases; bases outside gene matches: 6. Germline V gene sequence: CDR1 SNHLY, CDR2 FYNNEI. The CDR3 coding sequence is TGTGCCAGCGGGGCTAGCGGGGGATCAGATACGCAGTATTTT. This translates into CASGASGGSDTQYF. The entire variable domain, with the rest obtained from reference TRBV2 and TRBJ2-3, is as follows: EPEVTQTPSHQVTQMGQEVILRCVPISNHLYFYWYRQILGQKVEFLVSFYNNEISEKSEIFDDQFSVERPDGSNFTLKIRSTKLEDSAMYFCASGASGGSDTQYFGPGTRLTVL.

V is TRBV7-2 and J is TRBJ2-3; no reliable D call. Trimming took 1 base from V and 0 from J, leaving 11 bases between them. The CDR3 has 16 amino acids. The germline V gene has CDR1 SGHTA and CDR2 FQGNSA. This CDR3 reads CASSLEPPASTDTQYF. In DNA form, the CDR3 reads TGTGCCAGCAGCTTAGAGCCCCCCGCAAGCACAGATACGCAGTATTTT.